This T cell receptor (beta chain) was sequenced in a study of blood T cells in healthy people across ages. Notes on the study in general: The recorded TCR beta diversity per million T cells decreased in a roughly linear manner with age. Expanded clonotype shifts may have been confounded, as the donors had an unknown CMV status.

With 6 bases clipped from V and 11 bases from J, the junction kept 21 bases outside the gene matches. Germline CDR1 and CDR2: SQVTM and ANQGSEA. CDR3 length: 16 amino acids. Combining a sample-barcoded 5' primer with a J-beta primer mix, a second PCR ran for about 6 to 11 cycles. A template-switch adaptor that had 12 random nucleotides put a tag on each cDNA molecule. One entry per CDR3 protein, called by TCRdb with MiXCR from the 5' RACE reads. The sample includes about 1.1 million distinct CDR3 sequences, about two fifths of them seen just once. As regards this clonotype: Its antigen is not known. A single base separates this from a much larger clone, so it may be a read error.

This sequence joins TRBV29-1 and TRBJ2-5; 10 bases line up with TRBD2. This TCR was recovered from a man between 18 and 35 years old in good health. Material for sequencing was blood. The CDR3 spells CSVKDRALAGSNEQYF. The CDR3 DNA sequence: TGCAGCGTCAAGGACAGGGCACTAGCGGGGTCGAATGAGCAGTACTTC.